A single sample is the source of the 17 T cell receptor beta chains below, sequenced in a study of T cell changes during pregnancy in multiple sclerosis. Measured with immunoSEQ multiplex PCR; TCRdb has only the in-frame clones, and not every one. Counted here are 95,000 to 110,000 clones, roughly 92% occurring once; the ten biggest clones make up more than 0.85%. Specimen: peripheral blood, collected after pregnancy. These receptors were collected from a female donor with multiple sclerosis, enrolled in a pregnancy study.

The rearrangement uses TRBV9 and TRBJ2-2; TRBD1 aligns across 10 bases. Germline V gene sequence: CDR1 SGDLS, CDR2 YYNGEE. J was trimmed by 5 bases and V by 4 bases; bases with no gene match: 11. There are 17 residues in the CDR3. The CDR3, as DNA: TGTGCCAGCAGCTCTCAAATAGGACAGGGGGATACCGGGGAGCTGTTTTTT. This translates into CASSSQIGQGDTGELFF.

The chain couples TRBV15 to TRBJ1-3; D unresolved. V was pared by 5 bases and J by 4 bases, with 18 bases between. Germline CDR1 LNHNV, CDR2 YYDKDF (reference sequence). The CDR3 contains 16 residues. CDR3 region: CATSRKVTQAGNTIYF. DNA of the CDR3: TGTGCCACCAGCCGCAAAGTTACCCAAGCGGGAAACACCATATATTTT. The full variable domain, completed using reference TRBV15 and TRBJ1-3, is DAMVIQNPRYQVTQFGKPVTLSCSQTLNHNVMYWYQQKSSQAPKLLFHYYDKDFNNEADTPDNFQSRRPNTSFCFLDIRSPGLGDTAMYLCATSRKVTQAGNTIYFGEGSWLTVV.

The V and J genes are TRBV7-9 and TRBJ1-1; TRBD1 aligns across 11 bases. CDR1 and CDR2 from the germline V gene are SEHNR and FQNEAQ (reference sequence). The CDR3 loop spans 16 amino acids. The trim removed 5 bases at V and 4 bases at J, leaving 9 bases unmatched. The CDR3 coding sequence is TGTGCCAGCAGCCCTCTTCTTGGGACAGGGGGCACTGAAGCTTTCTTT. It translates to CASSPLLGTGGTEAFF.

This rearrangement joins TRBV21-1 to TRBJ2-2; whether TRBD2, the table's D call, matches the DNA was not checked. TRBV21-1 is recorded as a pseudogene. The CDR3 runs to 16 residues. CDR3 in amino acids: CASSKSGSRMDGELFF. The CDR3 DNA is TGTGCCAGCAGCAAGAGCGGGAGTAGGATGGACGGGGAGCTGTTTTTT.

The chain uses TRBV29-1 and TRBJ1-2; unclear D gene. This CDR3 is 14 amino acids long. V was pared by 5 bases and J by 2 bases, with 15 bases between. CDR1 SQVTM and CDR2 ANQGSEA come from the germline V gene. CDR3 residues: CSVKTADSNYGYTF. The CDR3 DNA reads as TGCAGCGTTAAAACAGCGGATTCGAACTATGGCTACACCTTC.

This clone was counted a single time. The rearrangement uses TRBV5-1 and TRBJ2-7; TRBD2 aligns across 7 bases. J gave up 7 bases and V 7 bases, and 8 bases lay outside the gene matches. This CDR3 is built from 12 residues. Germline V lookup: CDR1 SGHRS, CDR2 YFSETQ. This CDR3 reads CASSRREREQYF. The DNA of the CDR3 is TGCGCCAGCTCCCGGCGGGAGAGGGAGCAGTACTTC. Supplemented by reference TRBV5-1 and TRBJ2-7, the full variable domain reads KAGVTQTPRYLIKTRGQQVTLSCSPISGHRSVSWYQQTPGQGLQFLFEYFSETQRNKGNFPGRFSGRQFSNSRSEMNVSTLELGDSALYLCASSRREREQYFGPGTRLTVT.

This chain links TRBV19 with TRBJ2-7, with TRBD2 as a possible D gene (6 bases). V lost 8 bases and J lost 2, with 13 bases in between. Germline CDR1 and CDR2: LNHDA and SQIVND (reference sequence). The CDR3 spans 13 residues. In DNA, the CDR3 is TGTGCCAGTGGTCGCGGAGGGGCCTACGAGCAGTACTTC. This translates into CASGRGGAYEQYF.

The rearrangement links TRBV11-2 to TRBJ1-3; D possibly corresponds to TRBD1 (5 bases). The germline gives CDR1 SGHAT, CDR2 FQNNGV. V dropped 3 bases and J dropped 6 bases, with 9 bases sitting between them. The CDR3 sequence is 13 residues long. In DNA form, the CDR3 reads TGTGCCAGCAGCTTCTTGGACATAAACACCATATATTTT. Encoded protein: CASSFLDINTIYF.

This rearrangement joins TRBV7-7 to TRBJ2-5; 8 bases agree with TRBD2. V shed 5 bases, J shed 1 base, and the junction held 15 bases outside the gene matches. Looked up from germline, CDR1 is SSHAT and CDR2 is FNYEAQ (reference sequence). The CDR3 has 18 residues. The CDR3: CASSPVVGGGPFQETQYF. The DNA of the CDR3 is TGTGCCAGCAGCCCAGTGGTGGGCGGGGGGCCTTTCCAAGAGACCCAGTACTTC.

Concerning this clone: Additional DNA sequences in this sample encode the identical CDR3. The CDR3 coding sequence is TGTGCCAGCAGCTCCGGACAGGGTTACACCGGGGAGCTGTTTTTT. Translated: CASSSGQGYTGELFF. The rearrangement links TRBV7-9 to TRBJ2-2, with 8 bases identical to TRBD1. CDR1 and CDR2 from the germline V gene are SEHNR and FQNEAQ (reference sequence). V lost 4 bases, J lost 3 bases, and 4 bases stayed unmatched. This CDR3 region has 15 residues.

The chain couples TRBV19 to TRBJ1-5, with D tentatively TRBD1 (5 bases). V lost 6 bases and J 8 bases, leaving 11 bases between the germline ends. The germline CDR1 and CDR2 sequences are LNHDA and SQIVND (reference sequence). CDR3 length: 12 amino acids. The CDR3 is CASRTAREPQHF. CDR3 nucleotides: TGTGCCAGTAGGACCGCCAGGGAGCCCCAGCATTTT.

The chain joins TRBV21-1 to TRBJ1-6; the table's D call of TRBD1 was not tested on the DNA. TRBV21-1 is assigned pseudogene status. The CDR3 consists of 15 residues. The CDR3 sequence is CASSTRQFGNSPLHF. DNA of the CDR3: TGTGCCAGCAGCACAAGACAGTTCGGTAATTCACCCCTCCACTTT.

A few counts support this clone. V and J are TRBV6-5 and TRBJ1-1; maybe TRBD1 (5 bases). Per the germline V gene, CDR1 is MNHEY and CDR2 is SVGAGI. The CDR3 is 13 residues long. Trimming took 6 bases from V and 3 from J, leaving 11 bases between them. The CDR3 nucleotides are TGTGCCAGCAGGATGAGACAGTACACTGAAGCTTTCTTT. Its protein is CASRMRQYTEAFF.

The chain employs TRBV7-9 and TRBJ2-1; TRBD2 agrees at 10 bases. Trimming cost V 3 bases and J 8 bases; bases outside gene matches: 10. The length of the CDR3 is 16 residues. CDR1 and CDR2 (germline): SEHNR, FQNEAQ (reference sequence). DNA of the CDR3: TGTGCCAGCAGCTTTACAGGGACTAGCGTGATTCATGAGCAGTTCTTC. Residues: CASSFTGTSVIHEQFF. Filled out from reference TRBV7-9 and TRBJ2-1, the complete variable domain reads DTGVSQNPRHKITKRGQNVTFRCDPISEHNRLYWYRQTLGQGPEFLTYFQNEAQLEKSRLLSDRFSAERPKGSFSTLEIQRTEQGDSAMYLCASSFTGTSVIHEQFFGPGTRLTVL.

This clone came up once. CDR3 DNA sequence: TGTGCCAGCAGCTTCCCTGACAGCGGGGCCGGGTCTTCCGGAGATACGCAGTATTTT. This encodes CASSFPDSGAGSSGDTQYF. The chain recombines TRBV13 with TRBJ2-3; 7 bases are shared with TRBD2. This CDR3 is 19 amino acids long. Germline V gene data show CDR1 as PRHDT and CDR2 as FYEKMQ (reference sequence). After removal of 3 bases from V and 5 bases from J, the junction contained 20 bases not matched to a gene. Combining the CDR3 with reference TRBV13 and TRBJ2-3 gives the whole variable domain AAGVIQSPRHLIKEKRETATLKCYPIPRHDTVYWYQQGPGQDPQFLISFYEKMQSDKGSIPDRFSAQQFSDYHSELNMSSLELGDSALYFCASSFPDSGAGSSGDTQYFGPGTRLTVL.

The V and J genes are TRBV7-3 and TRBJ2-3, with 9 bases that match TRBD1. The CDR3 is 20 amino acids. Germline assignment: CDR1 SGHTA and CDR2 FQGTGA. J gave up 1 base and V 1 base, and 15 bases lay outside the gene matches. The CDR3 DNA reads TGTGCCAGCAGCTTAAAAACAGTGGGTACAGGGGGCTACGGCACAGATACGCAGTATTTT. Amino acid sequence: CASSLKTVGTGGYGTDTQYF.

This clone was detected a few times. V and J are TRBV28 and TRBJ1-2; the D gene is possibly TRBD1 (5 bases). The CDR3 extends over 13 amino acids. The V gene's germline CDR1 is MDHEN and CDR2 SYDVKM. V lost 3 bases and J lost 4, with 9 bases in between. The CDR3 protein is CASSFAGSYGYTF. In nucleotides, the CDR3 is TGTGCCAGCAGTTTTGCAGGGTCCTATGGCTACACCTTC.